Below, one T cell receptor beta chain is given with its context. Its matching antigen is unknown. At the time of sampling, donors were nominally healthy, though unrecorded immune exposures were likely. This specimen belongs to a study of cytomegalovirus exposure and HLA in healthy donors. Study-wide points: Per a prior analysis, the majority of TCR beta V segments were productive roughly 87% or roughly 30% of the time. Later on, an analysis tied 15,000 to 20,000 TCR beta sequences to HLA alleles at 0.05 false discovery rate.

V was clipped by 8 bases and J by 0 bases; unmatched bases: 0. This CDR3 contains 14 residues. The germline V gene encodes CDR1 MDHEN and CDR2 SYDVKM. PCR primers comprised 60 Vbeta and 13 Jbeta primers. The repertoire was sequenced with immunoSEQ multiplex PCR; TCRdb's copy has only in-frame clones and lacks some. The table has about 190,000 clones, over 80% seen once. The chain joins TRBV28 to TRBJ2-7; 14 nucleotides agree with TRBD2. This receptor was obtained from a young man in good health and CMV-seronegative. Sequenced material: PBMCs. The CDR3 DNA is TGTGCCAGCGGACTAGCGGGAGGCTCCTACGAGCAGTACTTC. Translating gives CASGLAGGSYEQYF.